One and the same sample provided the 28 T cell receptor beta chains below, sequenced in a study of T cell responses to AZD1222 COVID-19 vaccine. The protocol was immunoSEQ multiplex PCR, while the TCRdb copy is restricted to in-frame clones and leaves out a portion. The top ten clones hold under 4% of a sample with about 150,000 clones, over 80% of them seen once. Sequenced material: peripheral blood, taken 28 days after the second AZD1222 dose. The receptors here all came from an adult who received the AZD1222 COVID-19 vaccine.

The chain combines TRBV30 with TRBJ1-4; the D gene is possibly TRBD1 (6 bases). From germline, CDR1 is GTSNPN and CDR2 SVGIG (reference sequence). Trimming cost V 0 bases and J 7 bases, with 12 bases left between them. This CDR3 is built from 14 residues. CDR3 coding DNA: TGTGCCTGGAGTGTGGGGGGGCAGGGTGAAAAACTGTTTTTT. Its translation: CAWSVGGQGEKLFF.

The chain carries TRBV27 and TRBJ2-3; D perhaps matches TRBD2 (5 bases). Trimming cost V 3 bases and J 5 bases, with 12 bases left between them. Germline V lookup: CDR1 MNHEY, CDR2 SMNVEV (reference sequence). CDR3 size: 14 residues. CDR3 sequence: CASSFAPRGDTQYF. The CDR3 DNA is TGTGCCAGCAGTTTTGCGCCTCGGGGAGATACGCAGTATTTT.

This sequence joins TRBV19 and TRBJ2-7, with TRBD2 matching over 10 bases. Trimming took 0 bases from V and 3 from J; bases not matched to a gene: 5. From germline, CDR1 is LNHDA and CDR2 SQIVND (reference sequence). This CDR3 contains 16 residues. CDR3 sequence (DNA): TGTGCCAGTAGTATAGATCGCCTAGCGGGGGACTACGAGCAGTACTTC. Translating gives CASSIDRLAGDYEQYF.

About this clone itself: At one end the junction does not follow the germline gene, possibly because of a read error. The sample has other DNA sequences that encode this CDR3 too. The chain employs TRBV12-3 or TRBV12-4 and TRBJ2-3; tentatively, D is TRBD2 (5 bases). The CDR3 contains 13 residues. The CDR3 region has the DNA TGTGCCAGCAGTTTTTCGGGAACAGATACACAGTATTTT. This translates into CASSFSGTDTQYF.

This clone has more than one count but fewer than ten. This chain links TRBV6-2 or TRBV6-3 with TRBJ1-3; D perhaps matches TRBD1 (5 bases). Germline assignment: CDR1 MNHEY and CDR2 SVGEGT. Trimming left V 2 bases short and J 0 bases short, with 8 bases between. This CDR3 is built from 15 residues. Here the CDR3 DNA reads TGTGCCAGCAGTTACGCCAGGGTCTCTGGAAACACCATATATTTT. The encoded protein is CASSYARVSGNTIYF.

This rearrangement joins TRBV6-5 to TRBJ2-7; 13 nucleotides agree with TRBD2. CDR3 length: 15 amino acids. Losses at the gene ends were 9 bases for V and 4 bases for J; bases not matched to a gene: 9. CDR1 and CDR2 (germline): MNHEY, SVGAGI. The CDR3 loop reads CASLSRTSGGYEQYF. In DNA form, the CDR3 reads TGTGCCAGTTTATCTCGGACTAGCGGGGGTTACGAGCAGTACTTC.

The J gene is TRBJ2-1, the V gene TRBV6-2 or TRBV6-3, with 8 bases identical to TRBD2. The CDR3 is 14 amino acids. Germline lookup yields CDR1 MNHEY and CDR2 SVGEGT. V shed 4 bases, J shed 5 bases, and the junction held 4 bases outside the gene matches. The CDR3 DNA follows: TGTGCCAGCAGTTGGACTAGCCCCGACAATGAGCAGTTCTTC. It yields the protein CASSWTSPDNEQFF.

This chain links TRBV2 with TRBJ1-6; maybe TRBD1 (5 bases). Germline V gene lookup returns CDR1 SNHLY and CDR2 FYNNEI. The V end was cut by 6 bases, the J end by 7 bases, with 13 bases between. The CDR3 extends over 14 amino acids. CDR3 DNA sequence: TGTGCCAGCAGACTTGACAGCAGGAATTCACCCCTCCACTTT. Encoded protein: CASRLDSRNSPLHF.

This clone occurred once. This sequence joins TRBV14 and TRBJ1-1; D gene uncertain. The CDR3 spans 14 residues. V was trimmed by 4 bases and J by 3 bases, leaving 12 bases between them. Germline assignment: CDR1 SGHDN and CDR2 FVKESK. In DNA form, the CDR3 reads TGTGCCAGCAGCCCTTTTCGGGGAGACACTGAAGCTTTCTTT. Its protein product is CASSPFRGDTEAFF.

J is TRBJ1-1 and V is TRBV6-1, with D unresolved. Trimming cost V 1 base and J 0 bases, with 6 bases left between them. The CDR3 runs 14 residues. Germline V lookup: CDR1 MNHNS, CDR2 SASEGT. This CDR3 reads CASSEERLNTEAFF. The DNA of the CDR3 is TGTGCCAGCAGTGAAGAACGTCTGAACACTGAAGCTTTCTTT.

A note on this clone: Other DNA sequences in the same sample also yield this CDR3. V gene TRBV9 combines with J gene TRBJ1-2; D remains ambiguous. The CDR3 runs 14 residues. Germline V lookup: CDR1 SGDLS, CDR2 YYNGEE. With 2 bases removed from V and 5 bases from J, the gap between germline ends came to 13 bases. The CDR3 sequence is CASSVGGRNYGYTF. Written as DNA, the CDR3 is TGTGCCAGCAGCGTCGGTGGGCGGAATTATGGCTACACCTTC. The full variable domain, rest sourced from reference TRBV9 and TRBJ1-2, is DSGVTQTPKHLITATGQRVTLRCSPRSGDLSVYWYQQSLDQGLQFLIQYYNGEERAKGNILERFSAQQFPDLHSELNLSSLELGDSALYFCASSVGGRNYGYTFGSGTRLTVV.

The chain employs TRBV6-5 and TRBJ1-1, with D hard to call. Germline CDR1 reads MNHEY; CDR2 reads SVGAGI. The V gene lost 6 bases and the J gene lost 7 bases, with 6 bases spanning the gap. The CDR3 contains 10 residues. For the CDR3, the DNA is TGTGCCAGCAGGGACGGTGAAGCTTTCTTT. As protein: CASRDGEAFF.

This clone came up once. The chain combines TRBV4-2 with TRBJ1-5; tentatively, D is TRBD1 (5 bases). Germline V lookup: CDR1 LGHNA, CDR2 YNFKEQ. The V end lost 6 bases, the J end lost 3 bases, and 12 bases lay between the germline ends. CDR3 length: 14 amino acids. CDR3 nucleotides: TGTGCCAGCAGGCGTGGGGCCGACAATCAGCCCCAGCATTTT. Translating it yields CASRRGADNQPQHF.

This chain joins TRBV20-1 and TRBJ1-2, with D perhaps TRBD1 (6 bases). V was pared by 6 bases and J by 8 bases, with 13 bases between. Germline values: CDR1 DFQATT, CDR2 SNEGSKA (reference sequence). The CDR3 extends over 11 amino acids. CDR3 loop: CSAPTGGGYTF. DNA for the CDR3: TGCAGTGCCCCGACAGGAGGCGGCTACACCTTC.

In this sample, this clone turned up once. The chain is built from TRBV5-1 and TRBJ2-5; 12 bases fit TRBD2. V shed 7 bases, J shed 5 bases, and the junction held 3 bases outside the gene matches. Germline V gene lookup returns CDR1 SGHRS and CDR2 YFSETQ. The CDR3 is 13 residues long. The CDR3 DNA is TGCGCCAGCCGACTAGCGGGAGTGGAGACCCAGTACTTC. It is translated as CASRLAGVETQYF.

This clone was counted a single time. The chain employs TRBV3-1 (or the pseudogene TRBV3-2) and TRBJ2-2; D gene uncertain. This CDR3 comprises 15 residues. Germline V gene data show CDR1 as LGHDT and CDR2 as YNNKEL (reference sequence). Trimming took off 2 bases at V and 6 bases at J, with 13 bases between the two ends. CDR3 coding DNA: TGTGCCAGCAGCCAACAAGTCTCTATTGCCGGGGAGCTGTTTTTT. This translates into CASSQQVSIAGELFF.

V usage is TRBV2 and J usage is TRBJ2-5; no clear D gene. V lost 7 bases to trimming and J lost 2 bases, with 11 bases between them. This CDR3 has 13 residues. CDR1 is SNHLY, CDR2 FYNNEI, per germline. CDR3 in DNA: TGTGCCAGCAACAATCGGTGGCAAGAGACCCAGTACTTC. It yields the protein CASNNRWQETQYF.

The chain carries TRBV5-1 and TRBJ2-1; D remains ambiguous. This CDR3 contains 16 residues. V lost 0 bases and J lost 2, with 12 bases in between. Germline CDR1 and CDR2: SGHRS and YFSETQ. CDR3 nucleotide sequence: TGCGCCAGCAGCTTGGAATTGCCAACAGCCTACAATGAGCAGTTCTTC. Amino acids: CASSLELPTAYNEQFF. Variable domain in full (rest from reference TRBV5-1 and TRBJ2-1): KAGVTQTPRYLIKTRGQQVTLSCSPISGHRSVSWYQQTPGQGLQFLFEYFSETQRNKGNFPGRFSGRQFSNSRSEMNVSTLELGDSALYLCASSLELPTAYNEQFFGPGTRLTVL.

This sequence joins TRBV11-2 and TRBJ1-4; no clear D gene. Trimming shortened V by 1 base and J by 0 bases, and 9 bases separated the two germline ends. The length of the CDR3 is 16 residues. Per germline, CDR1 SGHAT and CDR2 FQNNGV. DNA for the CDR3: TGTGCCAGCAGCTTAGGGGCCTCTTCAACTAATGAAAAACTGTTTTTT. Translation gives CASSLGASSTNEKLFF. Full variable domain (outside the CDR3, taken from reference TRBV11-2 and TRBJ1-4): EAGVAQSPRYKIIEKRQSVAFWCNPISGHATLYWYQQILGQGPKLLIQFQNNGVVDDSQLPKDRFSAERLKGVDSTLKIQPAKLEDSAVYLCASSLGASSTNEKLFFGSGTQLSVL.

This clone was counted a single time. The chain employs TRBV6-6 and TRBJ1-2; 10 nucleotides match TRBD1. J lost 4 bases, V lost 11 bases, and 13 bases had no gene match. Germline CDR1 MNHNY, CDR2 SVGAGI (reference sequence). The CDR3 totals 15 residues. The DNA of the CDR3 is TGTGCCCTTACGCAGTCCGGGACAGGGGCCTATGGCTACACCTTC. Protein: CALTQSGTGAYGYTF.

The V gene is TRBV3-1 (or the pseudogene TRBV3-2), the J gene TRBJ2-7; D ambiguous. V lost 5 bases and J 2 bases, leaving 13 bases between the germline ends. The length of the CDR3 is 14 residues. The germline V gene encodes CDR1 LGHDT and CDR2 YNNKEL (reference sequence). The CDR3 region has the DNA TGTGCCAGCAGCAACAACAGACGACCCTACGAGCAGTACTTC. Its translation is CASSNNRRPYEQYF.

The rearrangement uses TRBV9 and TRBJ1-2; 12 bases match TRBD1. The CDR3 length is 17 residues. J was trimmed by 3 bases and V by 3 bases; bases with no gene match: 9. Germline V gene sequence: CDR1 SGDLS, CDR2 YYNGEE. CDR3 sequence: CASSAGTGGASDYGYTF. Written as DNA, the CDR3 is TGTGCCAGCAGCGCCGGGACAGGGGGCGCGTCGGACTATGGCTACACCTTC.

In this sample, this clone turned up once. V usage is TRBV10-1 and J usage is TRBJ1-1; D possibly corresponds to TRBD1 (6 bases). From germline, CDR1 is WNHNN and CDR2 SYGVQD (reference sequence). The germline V and J ends were trimmed by 3 bases and 0 bases, with 11 bases remaining between them. The CDR3 spans 15 residues. The CDR3 DNA reads as TGCGCCAGCAGTGAATTGGGACACCTGAACACTGAAGCTTTCTTT. It translates to CASSELGHLNTEAFF.

The chain uses TRBV15 and TRBJ1-1; D gene uncertain. Trimming took off 0 bases at V and 7 bases at J, with 3 bases between the two ends. CDR1 and CDR2 from the germline V gene are LNHNV and YYDKDF (reference sequence). This CDR3 is 11 amino acids long. The CDR3 nucleotides are TGTGCCACCAGCAGAGAGGTTGAAGCTTTCTTT. Its protein product is CATSREVEAFF.

This chain links TRBV11-2 with TRBJ2-7; no reliable D call. Trimming removed 0 bases from V and 4 bases from J, with 7 bases in between. The CDR3 sequence is 13 residues long. Per the germline V gene, CDR1 is SGHAT and CDR2 is FQNNGV. CDR3 region: CASSLERQYEQYF. The CDR3 bases are TGTGCCAGCAGCTTAGAACGTCAATACGAGCAGTACTTC.

The chain is built from TRBV5-4 and TRBJ1-1, with 10 bases fitting TRBD1. With 3 bases clipped from V and 3 bases from J, the junction kept 5 bases outside the gene matches. This CDR3 contains 15 residues. The germline V gene has CDR1 SGHNT and CDR2 YYREEE (reference sequence). CDR3 sequence: CASSSGDRGYTEAFF. In DNA, the CDR3 is TGTGCCAGCAGCTCGGGGGACAGGGGTTACACTGAAGCTTTCTTT.

This clone was recorded only once. The chain joins TRBV15 to TRBJ1-1, with TRBD1 matching over 11 bases. The CDR3 contains 14 residues. J lost 11 bases, V lost 0 bases, and 5 bases had no gene match. Germline-derived CDR1 and CDR2 are LNHNV and YYDKDF (reference sequence). Here the CDR3 DNA reads TGTGCCACCAGCAGAGATTATGGACAGGGGGCGGCTTTCTTT. Residues: CATSRDYGQGAAFF.

The chain combines TRBV6-1 with TRBJ2-1; 8 bases fit TRBD1. The germline V gene encodes CDR1 MNHNS and CDR2 SASEGT. The ends lost 0 bases at V and 6 bases at J; junction bases unmatched: 7. The CDR3 runs to 16 residues. The CDR3 nucleotides read TGTGCCAGCAGTGAAGCGTGGACAGGGTCGTTCAATGAGCAGTTCTTC. This sequence encodes CASSEAWTGSFNEQFF.